The clone carrying this TCR beta chain has more than one count but fewer than ten. CDR3 length: 14 residues. V was clipped by 6 bases and J by 6 bases; unmatched bases: 8. CDR1 and CDR2 from the germline V gene are SNHLY and FYNNEI. Time point here: cycle 4 day 1 (C4D1), after 6 weeks of nivolumab. Each and every patient relapsed after autologous stem cell transplantation, and patients got differing brentuximab vedotin exposure. From thawed PBMCs, magnetic negative selection was used to isolate the CD8+ T cells. Assay: immunoSEQ multiplex PCR; the TCRdb copy retains only in-frame clones and omits some. The sample lists about 20,000 clones, about 80% seen once, with 6.5% to 8% in the top ten. The data derive from a study of PD-1 blockade in classical Hodgkin lymphoma.

This receptor was identified in a human donor with classical Hodgkin lymphoma. The sample was CD8+ T cells from blood, taken before the fourth cycle of nivolumab. This chain uses TRBV2 with TRBJ2-7; the match to TRBD1 covers 10 bases. CDR3 nucleotide sequence: TGTGCCAGCAGCCGGGACAGGGGAACCCTCGAGCAGTACTTC. Its translation: CASSRDRGTLEQYF.